A single sample is the source of the 28 T cell receptor beta chains below, sequenced in a study of esophageal squamous cell carcinoma under preoperative chemotherapy. TCRdb re-analysed the PCR reads in MiXCR, keeping a single row per CDR3 protein. Here the sample spans about 32,000 distinct CDR3 sequences, around 50% being singletons. Indicated time point: after preoperative PTX-NDP chemotherapy. Collection of the sample occurred from a patient given preoperative chemotherapy. All receptors derive from a human donor with esophageal squamous cell carcinoma. The donor label of this sample is uncertain.

In its sample, this clonotype ranks as medium-sized. The J gene is TRBJ2-3, the V gene TRBV6-5; 9 bases fit TRBD2. After removal of 2 bases from V and 3 bases from J, the junction contained 6 bases not matched to a gene. The CDR3 has 16 residues. The germline gives CDR1 MNHEY, CDR2 SVGAGI. In DNA, the CDR3 is TGTGCCAGCAGTTACCGGCGGGGGGGCGGTACAGATACGCAGTATTTT. Residues: CASSYRRGGGTDTQYF.

By share, this clonotype ranks as medium-sized. The rearrangement joins TRBV11-2 to TRBJ2-6; D gene ambiguous. This CDR3 region has 16 residues. The germline V gene encodes CDR1 SGHAT and CDR2 FQNNGV. The ends were cut back, 6 bases at V and 0 bases at J, with 12 bases in the middle. The CDR3 loop reads CASSHGRSSGANVLTF. Written as DNA, the CDR3 is TGTGCCAGCAGTCATGGACGGAGCTCTGGGGCCAACGTCCTGACTTTC.

This clonotype occurred a few times. The chain joins TRBV10-3 to TRBJ2-2; tentatively, D is TRBD1 (6 bases). The CDR3 runs to 15 residues. CDR1 and CDR2 (germline): ENHRY, SYGVKD. Trimming removed 4 bases from V and 5 bases from J, with 14 bases in between. CDR3 coding DNA: TGTGCCATCAGTGGCGACAGGATGGGAACCGGGGAGCTGTTTTTT. Protein product: CAISGDRMGTGELFF.

The chain combines TRBV10-3 with TRBJ2-5, with unresolved D. Gene TRBJ2-1 matches the end of the DNA better, so the J call may be wrong. Germline lookup yields CDR1 ENHRY and CDR2 SYGVKD. This CDR3 has 12 amino acids. For the CDR3, the DNA is TGTGCCACCCGCACCGGAGACAATGAGCAGTTCTTC. Protein product: CATRTGDNEQFF.

The chain carries TRBV7-8 and TRBJ2-3; D is possibly TRBD1 (6 bases). The J call is uncertain, as TRBJ2-2 better fits the DNA end. This CDR3 spans 16 amino acids. Germline V CDR1 and CDR2: SGHVS, FQNEAQ. CDR3 coding DNA: TGTGCCAGCAGCCGCCTAGAGGGTGCAAGCACAGGGACGCTGTTTTTT. Translated, it gives CASSRLEGASTGTLFF.

This clonotype came up many times. The CDR3 DNA is TGTGCCAGCAGTCCTCTATCAGGACAGTGGGAAGAGACCCAGTACTTC. It translates to CASSPLSGQWEETQYF. The V and J genes are TRBV27 and TRBJ2-5, with TRBD1 as a possible D gene (6 bases). This CDR3 spans 16 amino acids. Trimming removed 5 bases from V and 3 bases from J, with 19 bases in between. The V gene's germline CDR1 is MNHEY and CDR2 SMNVEV (reference sequence).

This clonotype was counted only a few times. The gene calls are TRBV5-1 and TRBJ2-1; the match to TRBD2 covers 13 bases. The CDR3 contains 16 residues. J lost 9 bases, V lost 3 bases, and 9 bases had no gene match. Germline V gene data show CDR1 as SGHRS and CDR2 as YFSETQ. The CDR3 loop is CASSSGTSGVWGEQFF. CDR3 nucleotides: TGCGCCAGCAGCTCCGGGACTAGCGGGGTATGGGGTGAGCAGTTCTTC.

This clonotype appeared many times. The V gene is TRBV11-3, the J gene TRBJ2-3; the match to TRBD2 covers 10 bases. The V gene's germline CDR1 is SGHNT and CDR2 YENEEA. J lost 2 bases, V lost 5 bases, and 4 bases had no gene match. This CDR3 is 15 amino acids long. The CDR3, as DNA: TGTGCCAGCAGCACTCTAGCGGGGGACACAGATACGCAGTATTTT. Translation gives CASSTLAGDTDTQYF.

The chain links TRBV6-5 to TRBJ2-7; D may match TRBD1 or TRBD2 (5 bases each). Gene TRBJ2-5 matches the end of the DNA better, so the J call may be wrong. Germline V gene sequence: CDR1 MNHEY, CDR2 SVGAGI. The CDR3 sequence is 15 residues long. The CDR3 is CASSYTRVRGETQYF. The CDR3 nucleotides read TGTGCCAGCAGTTATACCAGGGTTCGGGGAGAGACCCAGTACTTC.

The J gene is TRBJ2-3, the V gene TRBV6-5; D is perhaps TRBD1 (5 bases). The tail of the sequence fits TRBJ2-1 better, so the J call may be wrong. The CDR3 length is 15 residues. The V gene's germline CDR1 is MNHEY and CDR2 SVGAGI. DNA for the CDR3: TGTGCCAGCAGTTCCCCTCGCAGGACACGGTACGAGCAGTTCTTC. Protein: CASSSPRRTRYEQFF.

This clonotype is termed medium-sized. At one boundary the junction diverges from the germline segment, which might be a read error. This chain connects TRBV7-7 to TRBJ2-7, with 8 bases aligning to TRBD1. Germline V gene sequence: CDR1 SSHAT, CDR2 FNYEAQ (reference sequence). This CDR3 spans 13 amino acids. CDR3: CASSPDRGSEQYF. CDR3 DNA sequence: TGTGCTAGCAGCCCCGACAGGGGAAGCGAGCAGTACTTC. Combining the CDR3 with reference TRBV7-7 and TRBJ2-7 gives the whole variable domain GAGVSQSPRYKVTKRGQDVTLRCDPISSHATLYWYQQALGQGPEFLTYFNYEAQPDKSGLPSDRFSAERPEGSISTLTIQRTEQRDSAMYRCASSPDRGSEQYFGPGTRLTVT.

This clonotype appeared a few times. The chain couples TRBV27 to TRBJ2-7; TRBD2 matches 8 bases. This CDR3 spans 13 amino acids. Per germline, CDR1 MNHEY and CDR2 SMNVEV (reference sequence). V was clipped by 3 bases and J by 5 bases; unmatched bases: 3. This CDR3 reads CASSFSSGDEQYF. CDR3 DNA sequence: TGTGCCAGCAGTTTTAGTAGCGGGGACGAGCAGTACTTC.

This clonotype was seen a handful of times. The chain carries TRBV5-6 and TRBJ2-5; D ambiguous. CDR3 length: 13 residues. The ends were cut back, 2 bases at V and 3 bases at J, with 8 bases in the middle. Germline CDR1 reads SGHDT; CDR2 reads YYEEEE. The CDR3 DNA sequence: TGTGCCAGCAGCTTAGGAACGGAAGAGACCCAGTACTTC. It specifies CASSLGTEETQYF.

This clonotype was detected once. The rearrangement links TRBV7-3 to TRBJ2-3; 11 nucleotides match TRBD2. The CDR3 has 17 amino acids. The V gene's germline CDR1 is SGHTA and CDR2 FQGTGA. Trimming removed 5 bases from V and 9 bases from J; junction bases left unmatched: 16. DNA for the CDR3: TGTGCCAGCAGCGCGTGGGAGACTAGCGGGGCCGACAACACGCAGTATTTT. This translates into CASSAWETSGADNTQYF.

With regard to this clonotype: Its ends do not fully match the called genes, so a read error is possible. V gene TRBV7-8 combines with J gene TRBJ2-4, with TRBD2 matching 8 bases. CDR1 and CDR2 from the germline V gene are SGHVS and FQNEAQ. The CDR3 runs 16 residues. Here the CDR3 DNA reads TGTGCCAGCAGCGACCCGGGGCGGGGGGCCGAAAACACGCAGTATTTC. This encodes CASSDPGRGAENTQYF.

Ten or more counts support this clonotype. The CDR3 nucleotides read TGTGCCAGCCTACTTACAGGGTACACTGAAGCTTTCTTT. Encoded protein: CASLLTGYTEAFF. V and J are TRBV7-2 and TRBJ1-1, with D possibly matching TRBD1 (6 bases). The CDR3 loop spans 13 amino acids. The V end was cut by 8 bases, the J end by 3 bases, with 13 bases between. Looked up from germline, CDR1 is SGHTA and CDR2 is FQGNSA.

V is TRBV7-8 and J is TRBJ2-2, with a tentative D call TRBD1 (5 bases). V was trimmed by 5 bases and J by 13 bases, leaving 26 bases between them. Looked up from germline, CDR1 is SGHVS and CDR2 is FQNEAQ. CDR3 size: 16 residues. CDR3 in amino acids: CASSRLGAANTEALFF. The CDR3 DNA reads as TGTGCCAGCAGCCGCCTAGGGGCTGCGAACACCGAGGCGCTGTTTTTT.

This clonotype was seen ten or more times. V usage is TRBV7-2 and J usage is TRBJ2-5; a weak D match, TRBD2 (6 bases). The V end was cut by 5 bases, the J end by 6 bases, with 13 bases between. CDR1 SGHTA and CDR2 FQGNSA come from the germline V gene. CDR3 length: 13 amino acids. CDR3 nucleotide sequence: TGTGCCAGCAGCCCAAGACTAGAAAAGACCCAGTACTTC. Translated: CASSPRLEKTQYF.

This clonotype appeared a single time. The rearrangement links TRBV11-3 to TRBJ1-3; D gene uncertain. The CDR3 sequence is 12 residues long. CDR1 and CDR2 from the germline V gene are SGHNT and YENEEA. V was shortened by 4 bases and J by 3 bases, with 4 bases between the two germline ends. In DNA, the CDR3 is TGTGCCAGCAGCTCAAATGGAAACACCATATATTTT. It translates to CASSSNGNTIYF. The whole variable domain, remainder taken from reference TRBV11-3 and TRBJ1-3, is EAGVVQSPRYKIIEKKQPVAFWCNPISGHNTLYWYLQNLGQGPELLIRYENEEAVDDSQLPKDRFSAERLKGVDSTLKIQPAELGDSAVYLCASSSNGNTIYFGEGSWLTVV.

The sample holds many counts of this clonotype. The chain couples TRBV7-2 to TRBJ2-2; no firm D call. Trimming removed 1 base from V and 5 bases from J, with 5 bases in between. The CDR3 is 13 residues long. Germline V gene sequence: CDR1 SGHTA, CDR2 FQGNSA. Here the CDR3 reads CASSLGRTGELFF. The CDR3 region has the DNA TGTGCCAGCAGCTTAGGCCGGACCGGGGAGCTGTTTTTT.

Ten or more counts support this clonotype. The gene calls are TRBV11-1 and TRBJ2-7; TRBD1 aligns across 7 bases. This CDR3 has 16 amino acids. V trimming: 5 bases; J trimming: 0 bases; junction bases outside the gene matches: 10. CDR1 SGHAT and CDR2 FQDESV come from the germline V gene (reference sequence). This CDR3 reads CASSNPQGSSSYEQYF. Here the CDR3 DNA reads TGTGCCAGCAGCAACCCACAGGGGTCAAGCTCCTACGAGCAGTACTTC.

This clonotype has a count of ten or more. The CDR3 reads CASSLVAGGNQPQHF. The DNA of the CDR3 is TGTGCCAGCAGCCTTGTCGCAGGGGGTAATCAGCCCCAGCATTTT. The chain employs TRBV7-2 and TRBJ1-5; 7 bases match TRBD1. V lost 5 bases and J lost 4; bases outside the gene matches: 8. CDR1 and CDR2 (germline): SGHTA, FQGNSA. The CDR3 length is 15 residues.

The CDR3: CASSVAGRGATDTQYF. The CDR3, as DNA: TGTGCCAGCAGCGTAGCGGGGCGGGGAGCCACAGATACGCAGTATTTT. The V call is TRBV11-2, the J call TRBJ2-3, with 8 nucleotides matching TRBD2. CDR1 and CDR2 (germline): SGHAT, FQNNGV. Trimming removed 5 bases from V and 2 bases from J; junction bases left unmatched: 9. The CDR3 has 16 residues.

Ten or more counts support this clonotype. The genes are TRBV7-3 and TRBJ2-1; TRBD2 aligns across 9 bases. The CDR3 runs 16 residues. Germline CDR1 reads SGHTA; CDR2 reads FQGTGA. With 5 bases clipped from V and 0 bases from J, the junction kept 5 bases outside the gene matches. This chain's CDR3 is CASSLRGGASYNEQFF. The CDR3, as DNA: TGTGCCAGCAGCCTGCGCGGGGGGGCCTCCTACAATGAGCAGTTCTTC.

This clonotype has at least ten counts. J is TRBJ2-7 and V is TRBV7-2; the match to TRBD2 covers 7 bases. Germline CDR1 reads SGHTA; CDR2 reads FQGNSA. The CDR3 totals 15 residues. The ends lost 1 base at V and 1 base at J; junction bases unmatched: 4. DNA for the CDR3: TGTGCCAGCAGCTTAGGCGGGAGTATGTCCTACGAGCAGTACTTC. Translation gives CASSLGGSMSYEQYF.

The sample holds many counts of this clonotype. The genes are TRBV7-3 and TRBJ2-5; D not certain. The CDR3 has 13 residues. The germline V and J ends were trimmed by 5 bases and 5 bases, with 12 bases remaining between them. Germline CDR1 SGHTA, CDR2 FQGTGA. The CDR3 sequence: CASSPAGSETQYF. CDR3 DNA: TGTGCCAGCAGCCCAGCCGGATCGGAGACCCAGTACTTC.

As for this clonotype: No DNA is shown, since the ends of the CDR3 on it are uncertain; the CDR3 is the one TCRdb lists. This CDR3 is CASSTSRRGATDMQYF. This sequence joins TRBV12-3 or TRBV12-4 and TRBJ2-4; the tabulated D call, TRBD1, remains unverified against the DNA. The CDR3 is 16 amino acids in total, end residues counted.

This clonotype was recorded only once. The chain uses TRBV7-2 and TRBJ2-5; D may be TRBD2 (5 bases). This CDR3 is built from 14 residues. Germline assignment: CDR1 SGHTA and CDR2 FQGNSA. V was pared by 9 bases and J by 7 bases, with 21 bases between. CDR3 DNA: TGTGCCAGGAGCCGGTTCCGCGGGCCAGGGACCCAGTACTTC. Amino acids: CARSRFRGPGTQYF.